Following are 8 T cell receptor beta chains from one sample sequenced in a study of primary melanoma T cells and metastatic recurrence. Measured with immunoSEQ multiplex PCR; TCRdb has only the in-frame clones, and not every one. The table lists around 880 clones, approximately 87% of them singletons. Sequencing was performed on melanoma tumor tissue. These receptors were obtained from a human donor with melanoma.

The CDR3 sequence: CASSYGTEAFF. Here the CDR3 DNA reads TGTGCCAGTAGTTATGGCACTGAAGCTTTCTTT. J is TRBJ1-1 and V is TRBV19; D ambiguous. Germline-derived CDR1 and CDR2 are LNHDA and SQIVND (reference sequence). The CDR3 contains 11 residues. V was trimmed by 5 bases and J by 4 bases, leaving 5 bases between them.

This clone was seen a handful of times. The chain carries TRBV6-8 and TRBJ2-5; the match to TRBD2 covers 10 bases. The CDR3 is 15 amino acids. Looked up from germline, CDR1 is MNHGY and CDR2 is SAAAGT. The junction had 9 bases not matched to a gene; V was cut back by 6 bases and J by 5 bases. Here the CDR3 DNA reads TGTGCCAGCAGCCCAGCGGGAGGGAGGGGGGAGACCCAGTACTTC. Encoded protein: CASSPAGGRGETQYF.

In DNA, the CDR3 is TGTGCCAGCAGCACGGGACAGTCCCTCGAGCAGTACTTC. This sequence encodes CASSTGQSLEQYF. The chain uses TRBV6-8 and TRBJ2-7, with 7 bases that match TRBD1. Trimming took 6 bases from V and 6 from J; bases not matched to a gene: 8. The CDR3 has 13 residues. Looked up from germline, CDR1 is MNHGY and CDR2 is SAAAGT.

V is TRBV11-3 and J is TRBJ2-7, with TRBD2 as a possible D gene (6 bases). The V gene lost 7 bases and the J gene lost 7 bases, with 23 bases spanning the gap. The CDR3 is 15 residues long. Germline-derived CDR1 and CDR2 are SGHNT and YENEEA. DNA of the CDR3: TGTGCCAGCACCCCCGTCGCGGGACCCCGAAGTGAGCAGTACTTC. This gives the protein CASTPVAGPRSEQYF.

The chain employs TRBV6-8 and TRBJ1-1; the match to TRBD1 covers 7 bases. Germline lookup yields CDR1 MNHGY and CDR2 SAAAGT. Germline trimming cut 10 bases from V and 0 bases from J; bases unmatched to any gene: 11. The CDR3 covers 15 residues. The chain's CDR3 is CAIRPSGTVNTEAFF. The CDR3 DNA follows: TGTGCCATCAGACCATCCGGGACAGTGAACACTGAAGCTTTCTTT.

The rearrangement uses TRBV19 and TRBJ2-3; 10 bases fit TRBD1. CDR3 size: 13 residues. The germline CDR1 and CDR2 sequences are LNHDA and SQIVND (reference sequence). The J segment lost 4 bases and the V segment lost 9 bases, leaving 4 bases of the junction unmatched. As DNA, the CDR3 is TGTGCCAGCCGGGACAGGGGTGCAGATACGCAGTATTTT. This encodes CASRDRGADTQYF.

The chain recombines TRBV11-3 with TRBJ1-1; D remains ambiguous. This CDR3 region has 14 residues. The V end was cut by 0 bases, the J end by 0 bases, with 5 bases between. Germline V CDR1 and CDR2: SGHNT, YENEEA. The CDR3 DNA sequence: TGTGCCAGCAGCTTAGAACAGCTGAACACTGAAGCTTTCTTT. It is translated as CASSLEQLNTEAFF.

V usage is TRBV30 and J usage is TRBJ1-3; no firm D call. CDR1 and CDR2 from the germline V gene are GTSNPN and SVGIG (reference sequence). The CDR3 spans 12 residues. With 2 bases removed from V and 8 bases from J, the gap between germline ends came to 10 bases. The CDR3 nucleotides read TGTGCCTGGAGTAGTGTGGCGGACACCATATATTTT. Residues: CAWSSVADTIYF.